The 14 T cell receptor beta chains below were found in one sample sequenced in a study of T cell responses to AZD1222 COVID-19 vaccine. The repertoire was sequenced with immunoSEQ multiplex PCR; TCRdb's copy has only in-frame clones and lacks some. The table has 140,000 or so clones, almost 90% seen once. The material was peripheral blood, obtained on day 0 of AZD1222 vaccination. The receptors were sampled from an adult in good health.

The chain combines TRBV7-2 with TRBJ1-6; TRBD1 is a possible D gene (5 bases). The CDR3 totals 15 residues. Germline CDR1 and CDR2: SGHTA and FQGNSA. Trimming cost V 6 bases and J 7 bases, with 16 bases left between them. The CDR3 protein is CASRPPGLRNSPLHF. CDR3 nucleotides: TGTGCCAGCAGGCCTCCGGGGCTTCGAAATTCACCCCTCCACTTT.

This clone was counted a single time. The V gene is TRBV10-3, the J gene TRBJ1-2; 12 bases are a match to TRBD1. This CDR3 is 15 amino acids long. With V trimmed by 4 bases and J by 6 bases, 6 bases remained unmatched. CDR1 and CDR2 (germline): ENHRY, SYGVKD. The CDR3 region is CAISATGTGGDGYTF. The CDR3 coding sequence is TGTGCCATCAGTGCAACCGGGACAGGGGGCGATGGCTACACCTTC.

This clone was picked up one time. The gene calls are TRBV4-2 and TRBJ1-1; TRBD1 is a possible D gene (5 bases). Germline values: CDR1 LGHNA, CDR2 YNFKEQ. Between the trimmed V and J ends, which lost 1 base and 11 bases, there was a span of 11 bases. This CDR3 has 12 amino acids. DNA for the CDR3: TGTGCCAGCAGCCAAGTCCCAGGGTTTGCTTTCTTT. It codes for CASSQVPGFAFF.

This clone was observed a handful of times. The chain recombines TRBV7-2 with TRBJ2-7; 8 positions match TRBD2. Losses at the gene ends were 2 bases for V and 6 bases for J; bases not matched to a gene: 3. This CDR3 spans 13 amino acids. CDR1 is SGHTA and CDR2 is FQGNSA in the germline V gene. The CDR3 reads CASSLWAGGEQYF. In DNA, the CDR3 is TGTGCCAGCAGCTTATGGGCGGGAGGCGAGCAGTACTTC.

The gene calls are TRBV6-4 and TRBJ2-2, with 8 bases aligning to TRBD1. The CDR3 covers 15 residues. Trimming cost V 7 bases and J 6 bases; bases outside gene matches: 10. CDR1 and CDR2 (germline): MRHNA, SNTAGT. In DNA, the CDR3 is TGTGCCAGCACTGAGGGACAGGACGGACCCGGGGAGCTGTTTTTT. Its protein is CASTEGQDGPGELFF.

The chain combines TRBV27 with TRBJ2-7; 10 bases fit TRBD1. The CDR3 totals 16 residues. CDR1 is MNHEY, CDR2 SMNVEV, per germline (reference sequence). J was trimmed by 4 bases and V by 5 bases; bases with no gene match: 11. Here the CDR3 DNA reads TGTGCCAGCAGTCCCTCCGCGGGGGACAGGGGATACGAGCAGTACTTC. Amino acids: CASSPSAGDRGYEQYF.

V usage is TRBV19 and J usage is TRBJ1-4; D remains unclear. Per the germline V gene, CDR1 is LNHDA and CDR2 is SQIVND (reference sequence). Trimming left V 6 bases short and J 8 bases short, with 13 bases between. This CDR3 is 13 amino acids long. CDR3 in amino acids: CASRGGPEEKLFF. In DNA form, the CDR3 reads TGTGCCAGTAGGGGAGGCCCGGAGGAAAAACTGTTTTTT.

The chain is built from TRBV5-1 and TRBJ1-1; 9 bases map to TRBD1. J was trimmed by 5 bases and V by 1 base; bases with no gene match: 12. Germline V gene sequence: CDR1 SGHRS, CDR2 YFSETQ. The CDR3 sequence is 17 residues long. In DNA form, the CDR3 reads TGCGCCAGCAGCTTGACGGAGACAGGGGGACTGGGGACTGAAGCTTTCTTT. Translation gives CASSLTETGGLGTEAFF.

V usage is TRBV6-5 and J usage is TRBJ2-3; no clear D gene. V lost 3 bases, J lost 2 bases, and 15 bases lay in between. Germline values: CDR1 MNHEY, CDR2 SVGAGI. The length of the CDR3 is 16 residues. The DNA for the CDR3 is TGTGCCAGCAGTTATTCCGGGCGGATGGTCACAGATACGCAGTATTTT. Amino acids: CASSYSGRMVTDTQYF.

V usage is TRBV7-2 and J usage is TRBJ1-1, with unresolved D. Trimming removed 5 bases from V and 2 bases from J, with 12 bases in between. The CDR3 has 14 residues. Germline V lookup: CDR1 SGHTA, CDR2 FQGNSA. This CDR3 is CASSPRGHNTEAFF. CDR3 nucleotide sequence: TGTGCCAGCAGCCCGCGGGGTCATAACACTGAAGCTTTCTTT.

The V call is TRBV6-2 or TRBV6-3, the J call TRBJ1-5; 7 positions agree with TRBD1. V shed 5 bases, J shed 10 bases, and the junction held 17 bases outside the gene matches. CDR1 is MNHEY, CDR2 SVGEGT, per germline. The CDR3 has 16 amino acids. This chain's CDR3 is CASSGIRGSQGSPQHF. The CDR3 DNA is TGTGCCAGCAGTGGGATTCGAGGGTCACAGGGGAGCCCCCAGCATTTT.

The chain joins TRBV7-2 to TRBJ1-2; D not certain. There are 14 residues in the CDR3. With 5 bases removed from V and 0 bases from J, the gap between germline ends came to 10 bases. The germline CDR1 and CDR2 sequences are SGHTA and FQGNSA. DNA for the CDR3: TGTGCCAGCAGCCAGGACGGAGCTAACTATGGCTACACCTTC. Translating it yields CASSQDGANYGYTF.

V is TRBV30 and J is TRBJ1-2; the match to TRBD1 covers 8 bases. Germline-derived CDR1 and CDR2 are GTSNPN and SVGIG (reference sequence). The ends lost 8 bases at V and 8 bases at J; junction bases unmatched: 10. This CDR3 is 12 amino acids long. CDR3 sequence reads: CARWTGNKGYTF. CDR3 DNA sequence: TGTGCCCGCTGGACAGGGAATAAGGGCTACACCTTC. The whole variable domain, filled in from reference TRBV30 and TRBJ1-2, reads SQTIHQWPATLVQPVGSPLSLECTVEGTSNPNLYWYRQAAGRGLQLLFYSVGIGQISSEVPQNLSASRPQDRQFILSSKKLLLSDSGFYLCARWTGNKGYTFGSGTRLTVV.

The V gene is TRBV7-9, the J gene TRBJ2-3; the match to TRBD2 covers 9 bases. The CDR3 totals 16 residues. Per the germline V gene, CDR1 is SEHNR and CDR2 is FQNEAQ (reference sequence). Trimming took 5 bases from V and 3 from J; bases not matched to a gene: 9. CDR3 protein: CASSPEASGMTDTQYF. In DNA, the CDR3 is TGTGCCAGCAGCCCCGAAGCTAGCGGGATGACAGATACGCAGTATTTT.